Reported below is one T cell receptor (beta chain). Germline loops: CDR1 LNHDA, CDR2 SQIVND (reference sequence). The CDR3 is 12 amino acids. The V and J ends lost 7 bases and 6 bases respectively, with 10 bases between them. These data originate in a study of blood T cell repertoires in COVID-19. Profiling relied on immunoSEQ multiplex PCR, and the TCRdb table lists in-frame clones only, not all of them. The table records over 130,000 clones, about 80% of them present only once. The sequence derives from a man in his 70s with acute or convalescent COVID-19. The J gene is TRBJ1-5, the V gene TRBV19, with a weak D call TRBD1 (6 bases). Material for sequencing was peripheral blood. The chain's CDR3 is CASKTGLQPQHF. CDR3 sequence (DNA): TGTGCCAGTAAGACAGGACTTCAGCCCCAGCATTTT.